Listed below are T cell receptor beta chains from one sample, sequenced in a study of shared clonotypes between healthy human individuals. Method: immunoSEQ multiplex PCR; TCRdb's copy keeps in-frame clones and lacks some. The sample carries about 490,000 clones, approximately 82% recorded once. Sequencing used PBMCs. These receptors came from a woman aged 40 to 50 in good health. Some clones in this sample may be carry-over from other donors' samples. Both conserved end residues are part of each CDR3. D genes are given only for firm matches. A row's size may be missing; if present it is once, few, many or a size class.

V gene	D gene	J gene	clone size	CDR3 DNA	CDR3 protein
TRBV2	.	TRBJ1-2	.	TGTGCCACCAGGGATTACTATGGCTACACCTTC	CATRDYYGYTF
TRBV28	.	TRBJ1-4	once	TGTGCCAGCAGTCCGGGGGACCCAAGGGAAAAACTGTTTTTT	CASSPGDPREKLFF
TRBV29-1	.	TRBJ2-3	.	TGCAGCGGCCTTGCTGGGTCAGGCACAGATACGCAGTATTTT	CSGLAGSGTDTQYF
TRBV5-1	.	TRBJ1-1	.	TGCGCCAGCAGCCTTGCGTCCGGGTACATGAACACTGAAGCTTTCTTT	CASSLASGYMNTEAFF
TRBV27	TRBD2	TRBJ2-5	.	TGTGCCAGCAGTCCAGGACTAGCGGGCCGACAAGGGACCCAGTACTTC	CASSPGLAGRQGTQYF
TRBV7-9	.	TRBJ1-3	.	TGTGCCAGCAGCCCCACTGGGGGGTCCGGAAACACCATATATTTT	CASSPTGGSGNTIYF
TRBV5-8	.	TRBJ1-1	.	TGTGCCAGCATCAGCAGGGTGGCGAAGACTGAAGCTTTCTTT	CASISRVAKTEAFF
TRBV5-1	TRBD2	TRBJ2-5	.	TGCGCCAGCAGCTTGGAGAGTAGCGGGAGCGGCCAGTACTTC	CASSLESSGSGQYF
TRBV19	TRBD1	TRBJ1-1	.	TGTGCCAGTAGTAGCTTCCCCGGGACAGGGGGCACTGAAGCTTTCTTT	CASSSFPGTGGTEAFF
TRBV6-5	.	TRBJ2-1	.	TGTGCCAGCAGTTACTCCGAGTTTTTGTACAATGAGCAGTTCTTC	CASSYSEFLYNEQFF
TRBV7-2	.	TRBJ2-7	.	TGTGCCAGCAGCCATTACTACGAGCAGTACTTC	CASSHYYEQYF
TRBV14	.	TRBJ1-2	few	TGTGCCAGCAGCCCCAGGGAATCCTATGGCTACACCTTC	CASSPRESYGYTF
TRBV30	TRBD2	TRBJ2-6	.	TGTGCCCGGAGCGGGGGGAGCTCTGGGGCCAACGTCCTGACTTTC	CARSGGSSGANVLTF
TRBV6-1	TRBD2	TRBJ2-7	many	TGTGCCAGCGTTAGCGGGTTCAGCTCCTACGAGCAGTACTTC	CASVSGFSSYEQYF
TRBV18	.	TRBJ2-6	.	TGTGCCAGCTCCCAGGGATCTGGGGCCAACGTCCTGACTTTC	CASSQGSGANVLTF
TRBV28	TRBD2	TRBJ2-3	once	TGTGCCAGCAGTCAATACCAACTAGCGGGAGGTGCAGATACGCAGTATTTT	CASSQYQLAGGADTQYF
TRBV15	.	TRBJ1-2	.	TGTGCCACCAGCTTAGGGCGGGACTATGGCTACACCTTC	CATSLGRDYGYTF
TRBV2	TRBD1	TRBJ2-7	.	TGTGCCAGCAGTGGACAGGGTAGGCACGAGCAGTACTTC	CASSGQGRHEQYF
TRBV5-1	.	TRBJ1-2	.	TGCGCCAGCAGCCCTCGACAGGCCCCCTATGGCTACACCTTC	CASSPRQAPYGYTF
TRBV9	.	TRBJ1-3	.	TGTGCCAGCAGCTTCAGGGGAACTGGAAACACCATATATTTT	CASSFRGTGNTIYF
TRBV9	.	TRBJ1-2	.	TGTGCCAGCAGCGTAGGGACAAACAGATTGCATGGCTACACCTTC	CASSVGTNRLHGYTF
TRBV19	.	TRBJ1-5	.	TGTGCCAGTAGTACATCTCAGGGTCCCCAGCATTTT	CASSTSQGPQHF
TRBV15	TRBD2	TRBJ2-1	.	TGTGCCACCAGCAGAGTTCGACGCGAAGGGACTAGCACGGTCTTC	CATSRVRREGTSTVF
TRBV5-1	.	TRBJ2-5	.	TGCGCCAGCAGCTTGGAGTCGGGTTTCGGAGAGACCCAGTACTTC	CASSLESGFGETQYF
TRBV7-2	TRBD2	TRBJ2-1	.	TGTGCCAGCAGCTACAGGAGCGGGATGGACAATGAGCAGTTCTTC	CASSYRSGMDNEQFF
TRBV11-2	TRBD1	TRBJ2-7	.	TGTGCCAGCAGCTTCCGCAGGGGGAGCTACGAGCAGTACTTC	CASSFRRGSYEQYF
TRBV11-2	TRBD2	TRBJ2-3	.	TGTGCCAGCAGCTTAGAGATCGGGGGTCTAGCGGGAGGGGCAGATACGCAGTATTTT	CASSLEIGGLAGGADTQYF
TRBV2	.	TRBJ2-3	.	TGTGCCAGTAAGGGCCCTAGACCTCAGTATTTT	CASKGPRPQYF
TRBV7-2	.	TRBJ2-6	few	TGTGCCAGCAGGTTACTAAGGTCTACTGGGGCCAACGTCCTGACTTTC	CASRLLRSTGANVLTF
TRBV2	.	TRBJ2-7	.	TGTGCCAGCAGTGAGACTACCTGGCACTACGAGCAGTACTTC	CASSETTWHYEQYF
TRBV5-1	.	TRBJ2-2	once	TGCGCCAGCAGCGGTATCACGAACACCGGGGAGCTGTTTTTT	CASSGITNTGELFF
TRBV6-1	.	TRBJ2-1	.	TGTGCCAGCATCGGTAATTTCTACAATGAGCAGTTCTTC	CASIGNFYNEQFF
TRBV5-1	.	TRBJ1-2	.	TGCGCCAGCAGCTTGGACGGGGTGGGGGACTATGGCTACACCTTC	CASSLDGVGDYGYTF
TRBV10-3	.	TRBJ2-7	.	TGTGCCATCAGTTCAGGTTCCTACGAGCAGTACTTC	CAISSGSYEQYF
TRBV28	TRBD1	TRBJ2-7	once	TGTGCCAGCAGTTTGTCACAGGGGGCGTACGAGCAGTACTTC	CASSLSQGAYEQYF
TRBV5-5	.	TRBJ1-2	once	TGTGCCAGCAGGATAGCAGGGGCCGCTAGGTATGGCTACACCTTC	CASRIAGAARYGYTF
TRBV4-2	.	TRBJ1-4	.	TGTGCCAGCAGCCAAGACCCGAGCGGGAGCCTGACTGAAAAACTGTTTTTT	CASSQDPSGSLTEKLFF
TRBV27	.	TRBJ1-1	.	TGTGCCAGCAGTATGAGGCGTGAGACTGAAGCTTTCTTT	CASSMRRETEAFF
TRBV2	TRBD1	TRBJ2-3	.	TGTGCCAGCAACCGGGACAGGGACGATACGCAGTATTTT	CASNRDRDDTQYF
TRBV11-3	TRBD1	TRBJ2-1	.	TGTGCCAGCAGCTCGAACAGGGGGGAGCAGTTCTTC	CASSSNRGEQFF
TRBV7-6	.	TRBJ2-5	.	TGTGCCAGCAGCCGGAGGACTAACCAAGAGACCCAGTACTTC	CASSRRTNQETQYF
TRBV5-1	TRBD1	TRBJ1-1	.	TGCGCCAGCAGCTGGGGACAGAACCTGAACACTGAAGCTTTCTTT	CASSWGQNLNTEAFF
TRBV7-3	.	TRBJ2-1	.	TGTGCCAGCAGCTTTGGGTTTAGGGGGAGCTCCTACAATGAGCAGTTCTTC	CASSFGFRGSSYNEQFF
TRBV30	TRBD2	TRBJ2-5	few	TGTGCCTGGAGACTAGCGGGAGGATTGTGGGATGAGCAGTACTTC	CAWRLAGGLWDEQYF
TRBV6-6	TRBD1	TRBJ2-3	once	TGTGCCAGCAGCCCCGGGACAGGGGTCCCAGATACGCAGTATTTT	CASSPGTGVPDTQYF
TRBV11-2	.	TRBJ1-2	.	TGTGCCAGCAGCTTAGATGACCCAGGGCTCTATGGCTACACCTTC	CASSLDDPGLYGYTF
TRBV11-2	.	TRBJ1-4	.	TGTGCCAGCAGCTTAGGTACCCTCTCGGGTGAAAAACTGTTTTTT	CASSLGTLSGEKLFF
TRBV5-1	.	TRBJ1-3	.	TGCGCCAGCAGCCGGGACTTTCAGAGCTCTGGAAACACCATATATTTT	CASSRDFQSSGNTIYF
TRBV5-4	.	TRBJ2-1	once	TGTGCCAGCAGCTTGACTAGCTACAATGAGCAGTTCTTC	CASSLTSYNEQFF
TRBV7-3	TRBD2	TRBJ2-1	many	TGTGCCAGCAGCTTTAGCGGGAGCTCCTACAATGAGCAGTTCTTC	CASSFSGSSYNEQFF
TRBV10-1	.	TRBJ2-7	.	TGCGCCAACAGTGAGGCAGGGACCCCCTACGAGCAGTACTTC	CANSEAGTPYEQYF
TRBV19	.	TRBJ2-5	.	TGTGCCAGCAGCCTAGTGTCGGGAGAGACCCAGTACTTC	CASSLVSGETQYF
TRBV5-1	.	TRBJ1-1	.	TGCGCCAGCAGCCTGGGGGCAGGTGATGAAGCTTTCTTT	CASSLGAGDEAFF
TRBV7-9	.	TRBJ2-3	.	TGTGCCAGCAGCGATATTTCGTTTCAGGACCCCACAGATACGCAGTATTTT	CASSDISFQDPTDTQYF
TRBV11-2	.	TRBJ2-7	.	TGTGCCAGCAGCTTTGCGGGACCCGGCTACGAGCAGTACTTC	CASSFAGPGYEQYF